This T cell receptor beta chain was captured in a study of response to subunit inactivated influenza vaccine. TCRdb re-called the RT-PCR reads with MiXCR, one entry per CDR3 protein. Among some 640,000 distinct CDR3 sequences listed, roughly 14% were seen once. Study-wide results and limits: The authors offered the suggestion that each seasonal influenza vaccination recruits few new T cells.

This clonotype was counted a few times. Its antigen is as yet unknown. The TCR was taken from a man aged 45 to 65 who received an inactivated influenza vaccine. The sequencing used PBMCs from blood, collected around 14 days before vaccination.

This CDR3 reads CASSWWTALTSYEQYF. The CDR3 region has the DNA TGTGCCAGCAGCTGGTGGACTGCCTTAACCTCCTACGAGCAGTACTTC. The V and J genes are TRBV5-6 and TRBJ2-7, with D maybe TRBD2 (5 bases). Germline V lookup: CDR1 SGHDT, CDR2 YYEEEE. This CDR3 is 16 amino acids long. V lost 3 bases to trimming and J lost 0 bases, with 16 bases between them.